These 22 T cell receptor beta chains were sequenced from one sample in a study of regulatory T cells in long-lasting Graves disease. The TCR beta library used iRepertoire HTBI primers with Arm-PCR amplification of CDR3. One entry per CDR3 protein results from TCRdb running MiXCR on the multiplex PCR reads. The data show some 450,000 distinct CDR3 sequences, with about a sixth seen just once and roughly a tenth held by the top ten. Time point: newly diagnosed GD, antithyroid drugs for less than 3 months. From RNA extracted from PBMCs, the TCR library was made. The sample was also linked to a second study, of T cells in Graves' hyperthyroidism and ophthalmopathy.

Material: peripheral blood mononuclear cells (PBMCs), obtained at new diagnosis, from a patient treated with antithyroid drugs. Source of these receptors: a woman aged 25 to 39 with Graves disease.

Turning to this clonotype: Only one base separates this from a far larger clonotype, so it likely reflects a read error. The chain combines TRBV27 with TRBJ2-1; D not certain. This CDR3 has 11 amino acids. Germline loops: CDR1 MNHEY, CDR2 SMNVEV (reference sequence). V lost 5 bases, J lost 8 bases, and 7 bases lay in between. CDR3 coding DNA: TGTGCCAGCAGTGTTGGCCATGAGCAGTTCTTC. It specifies CASSVGHEQFF.

This clonotype was seen a handful of times. The gene calls are TRBV24-1 and TRBJ2-1, with D perhaps matching TRBD2 (6 bases). Germline V CDR1 and CDR2: KGHDR, SFDVKD. V was pared by 4 bases and J by 9 bases, with 18 bases between. The CDR3 sequence is 15 residues long. This chain's CDR3 is CATSDPAEGTGEQFF. In DNA, the CDR3 is TGTGCCACCAGTGACCCAGCGGAGGGGACGGGTGAGCAGTTCTTC.

The table lists this clonotype with many counts. The chain combines TRBV7-9 with TRBJ2-1; 10 nucleotides line up with TRBD1. The CDR3 consists of 15 residues. The J segment lost 8 bases and the V segment lost 3 bases, leaving 7 bases of the junction unmatched. Germline loops: CDR1 SEHNR, CDR2 FQNEAQ (reference sequence). The chain's CDR3 is CASSLDRGNMDEQFF. Written as DNA, the CDR3 is TGTGCCAGCAGCTTGGACAGGGGGAATATGGATGAGCAGTTCTTC.

At least ten counts were recorded for this clonotype. This chain connects TRBV7-9 to TRBJ2-7; D is uncertain. The CDR3 is 15 residues long. Germline V gene sequence: CDR1 SEHNR, CDR2 FQNEAQ (reference sequence). Trimming pared 3 bases from V and 2 bases from J, leaving 14 bases between. CDR3 residues: CASSLSRNSAYEQYF. Here the CDR3 DNA reads TGTGCCAGCAGCTTGAGCAGGAACTCGGCCTACGAGCAGTACTTC.

This chain uses TRBV6-1 with TRBJ2-3; either TRBD1 or TRBD2 may supply D (5 bases each). This CDR3 region has 15 residues. CDR1 MNHNS and CDR2 SASEGT come from the germline V gene. V was shortened by 8 bases and J by 4 bases, with 19 bases between the two germline ends. The CDR3 DNA reads TGTGCCAGCTCGTTGGGGGTGTTTTTGGCAGATACGCAGTATTTT. Encoded protein: CASSLGVFLADTQYF.

Ten or more counts support this clonotype. This sequence joins TRBV5-1 and TRBJ2-4, with D tentatively TRBD1 or TRBD2 (6 bases each). This CDR3 has 15 amino acids. Trimming removed 3 bases from V and 2 bases from J, with 12 bases in between. Germline V gives CDR1 SGHRS, CDR2 YFSETQ. The CDR3 loop reads CASSWGAGSKNIQYF. The CDR3 DNA sequence: TGCGCCAGCAGCTGGGGGGCAGGTTCCAAAAACATTCAGTACTTC.

The gene calls are TRBV5-1 and TRBJ1-5, with 12 bases fitting TRBD1. This CDR3 region has 17 residues. The ends lost 0 bases at V and 6 bases at J; junction bases unmatched: 7. CDR1 SGHRS and CDR2 YFSETQ come from the germline V gene. As DNA, the CDR3 is TGCGCCAGCAGCTTGGGCCCCGGGACAGGGGGCTTTCAGCCCCAGCATTTT. Translation: CASSLGPGTGGFQPQHF.

This clonotype was counted only a few times. The J gene is TRBJ2-7, the V gene TRBV4-3; TRBD2 might be the D (5 bases). Trimming removed 4 bases from V and 1 base from J, with 8 bases in between. The CDR3 sequence is 13 residues long. The germline CDR1 and CDR2 sequences are LGHNA and YSLEER. This chain's CDR3 is CASSPGISYEQYF. The DNA of the CDR3 is TGCGCCAGCAGCCCCGGGATTTCCTACGAGCAGTACTTC.

This clonotype was seen ten or more times. The rearrangement joins TRBV6-2 or TRBV6-3 to TRBJ2-1; D may be TRBD1 (6 bases). Germline loops: CDR1 MNHEY, CDR2 SVGEGT. Trimming took 2 bases from V and 0 from J, leaving 11 bases between them. The CDR3 runs to 16 residues. CDR3 protein: CASSYRDTSSYNEQFF. DNA of the CDR3: TGTGCCAGCAGTTACAGGGACACTAGCTCCTACAATGAGCAGTTCTTC.

This clonotype turned up a few times. The rearrangement links TRBV20-1 to TRBJ2-1; TRBD2 matches 12 bases. This CDR3 has 14 residues. Germline assignment: CDR1 DFQATT and CDR2 SNEGSKA (reference sequence). Trimming at V came to 5 bases and at J to 7 bases, leaving 6 bases not matched to a gene. As DNA, the CDR3 is TGCAGTGCTTATACCGGGACTAGCGGGAATGAGCAGTTCTTC. Protein sequence: CSAYTGTSGNEQFF.

This chain links TRBV28 with TRBJ2-3, with D possibly TRBD1 on 6 matching bases. The CDR3 covers 13 residues. V lost 7 bases to trimming and J lost 2 bases, with 10 bases between them. Germline V CDR1 and CDR2: MDHEN, SYDVKM. This CDR3 reads CASKRDTTDTQYF. The CDR3 DNA reads as TGTGCCAGCAAACGGGACACCACAGATACGCAGTATTTT.

This clonotype occurred many times. The J gene is TRBJ1-2, the V gene TRBV12-3 or TRBV12-4, with 7 bases lining up with TRBD1. The J segment lost 6 bases and the V segment lost 6 bases, leaving 4 bases of the junction unmatched. CDR3 length: 12 amino acids. CDR3 residues: CASSPTGHGYTF. CDR3 in DNA: TGTGCCAGCAGCCCGACAGGGCATGGCTACACCTTC.

This clonotype turned up a few times. This sequence joins TRBV7-9 and TRBJ2-7; D not certain. CDR3 length: 14 amino acids. Germline CDR1 and CDR2: SEHNR and FQNEAQ (reference sequence). V lost 1 base and J 2 bases, leaving 9 bases between the germline ends. The CDR3, as DNA: TGTGCCAGCAGCTTAGTGGGGTCGACCTACGAGCAGTACTTC. Its protein product is CASSLVGSTYEQYF.

CDR3 sequence reads: CASSQTPQAEQYF. CDR3 nucleotide sequence: TGTGCCAGCAGCCAAACCCCTCAGGCCGAGCAGTACTTC. This sequence joins TRBV3-1 and TRBJ2-7; D unclear. CDR1 is LGHDT, CDR2 YNNKEL, per germline (reference sequence). Trimming stripped 2 bases from V and 6 bases from J, with 11 bases between. This CDR3 region has 13 residues.

This clonotype occurred many times. The J gene is TRBJ1-2, the V gene TRBV4-1; 9 bases are a match to TRBD1. The CDR3 consists of 15 residues. The V and J ends lost 3 bases and 4 bases, in that order; junction bases with no gene match: 6. Germline V gives CDR1 MGHRA, CDR2 YSYEKL. The CDR3 sequence is CASSHLDRGFYGYTF. The CDR3 bases are TGCGCCAGCAGCCATCTGGACAGGGGATTCTATGGCTACACCTTC.

This clonotype has a count of ten or more. The V call is TRBV7-9, the J call TRBJ1-1; D is unresolved. CDR3 size: 11 residues. Germline-derived CDR1 and CDR2 are SEHNR and FQNEAQ (reference sequence). V lost 1 base and J lost 10, with 7 bases in between. CDR3 residues: CASSLGRGAFF. The CDR3 DNA sequence: TGTGCCAGCAGCTTAGGAAGAGGAGCTTTCTTT. The entire variable domain, with the rest obtained from reference TRBV7-9 and TRBJ1-1, is as follows: DTGVSQNPRHKITKRGQNVTFRCDPISEHNRLYWYRQTLGQGPEFLTYFQNEAQLEKSRLLSDRFSAERPKGSFSTLEIQRTEQGDSAMYLCASSLGRGAFFGQGTRLTVV.

This clonotype was detected ten times or more. The V gene is TRBV27, the J gene TRBJ2-7, with D possibly being TRBD2 (6 bases). The germline V gene encodes CDR1 MNHEY and CDR2 SMNVEV (reference sequence). V was pared by 8 bases and J by 6 bases, with 17 bases between. The CDR3 is 13 amino acids. The CDR3 spells CASQAGGVGEQYF. The CDR3 DNA sequence: TGTGCCAGCCAGGCTGGCGGGGTTGGCGAGCAGTACTTC.

In this sample, this clonotype turned up a few times. V and J are TRBV9 and TRBJ2-7, with TRBD2 matching over 13 bases. CDR1 is SGDLS, CDR2 YYNGEE, per germline. J was trimmed by 6 bases and V by 5 bases; bases with no gene match: 5. CDR3 size: 14 residues. The CDR3 loop is CASSPGTSGTEQYF. The CDR3 DNA follows: TGTGCCAGCAGTCCCGGGACTAGCGGGACCGAGCAGTACTTC.

This clonotype was seen more than once but under ten times. This chain links TRBV4-1 with TRBJ1-2; 9 bases fit TRBD1. Germline CDR1 and CDR2: MGHRA and YSYEKL. V gave up 0 bases and J gave up 8 bases; unmatched junction bases: 10. The length of the CDR3 is 16 residues. CDR3: CASSQDNRGRVRGYTF. CDR3 sequence (DNA): TGCGCCAGCAGCCAAGATAACAGGGGGCGCGTACGGGGCTACACCTTC.

The chain recombines TRBV27 with TRBJ2-7, with D perhaps matching TRBD1 (5 bases). CDR1 is MNHEY and CDR2 is SMNVEV in the germline V gene (reference sequence). This CDR3 comprises 15 residues. The V and J ends lost 3 bases and 1 base respectively, with 13 bases between them. The CDR3 here is CASSFYQGASYEQYF. For the CDR3, the DNA is TGTGCCAGCAGTTTTTATCAGGGTGCGTCCTACGAGCAGTACTTC.

This rearrangement joins TRBV19 to TRBJ1-5, with D perhaps matching TRBD1 (6 bases). This CDR3 region has 15 residues. Between the trimmed V and J ends, which lost 7 bases and 9 bases, there was a span of 22 bases. Per germline, CDR1 LNHDA and CDR2 SQIVND (reference sequence). The CDR3 region has the DNA TGTGCCAGTAATAGTGCGGCTGAAGGGGGGCGGCCCCAGCATTTT. Protein sequence: CASNSAAEGGRPQHF.

The V gene is TRBV27, the J gene TRBJ1-4; tentatively, D is TRBD1 (5 bases). The germline V and J ends were trimmed by 4 bases and 10 bases, with 16 bases remaining between them. Germline CDR1 is MNHEY and CDR2 is SMNVEV (reference sequence). The CDR3 has 14 residues. CDR3 sequence (DNA): TGTGCCAGCAGTTGGGGGATCCGTCAGGGAAAACTGTTTTTT. Translation gives CASSWGIRQGKLFF.